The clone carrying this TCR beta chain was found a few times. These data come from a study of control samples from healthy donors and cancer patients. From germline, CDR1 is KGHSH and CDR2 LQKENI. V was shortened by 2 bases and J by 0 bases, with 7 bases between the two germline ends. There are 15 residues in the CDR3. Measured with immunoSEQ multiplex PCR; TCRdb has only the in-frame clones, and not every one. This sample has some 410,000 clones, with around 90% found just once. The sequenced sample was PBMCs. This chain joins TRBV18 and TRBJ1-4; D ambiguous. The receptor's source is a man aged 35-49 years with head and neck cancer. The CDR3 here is CASSPTGTTNEKLFF. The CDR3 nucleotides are TGTGCCAGCTCACCAACTGGGACAACTAATGAAAAACTGTTTTTT. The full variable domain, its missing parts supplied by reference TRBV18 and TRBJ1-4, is NAGVMQNPRHLVRRRGQEARLRCSPMKGHSHVYWYRQLPEEGLKFMVYLQKENIIDESGMPKERFSAEFPKEGPSILRIQQVVRGDSAAYFCASSPTGTTNEKLFFGSGTQLSVL.